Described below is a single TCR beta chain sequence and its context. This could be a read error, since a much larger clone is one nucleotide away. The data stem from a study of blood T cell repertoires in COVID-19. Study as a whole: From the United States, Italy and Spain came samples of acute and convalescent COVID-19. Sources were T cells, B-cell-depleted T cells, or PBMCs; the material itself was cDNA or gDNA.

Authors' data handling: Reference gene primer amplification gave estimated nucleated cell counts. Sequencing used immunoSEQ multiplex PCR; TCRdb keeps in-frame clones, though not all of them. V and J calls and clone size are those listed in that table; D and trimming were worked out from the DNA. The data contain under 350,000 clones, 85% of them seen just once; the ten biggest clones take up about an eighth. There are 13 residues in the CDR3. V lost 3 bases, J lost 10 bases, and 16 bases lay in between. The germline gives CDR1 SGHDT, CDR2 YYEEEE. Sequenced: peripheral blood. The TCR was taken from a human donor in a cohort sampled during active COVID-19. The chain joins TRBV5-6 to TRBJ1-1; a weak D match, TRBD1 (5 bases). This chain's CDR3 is CASSYTNRRAAFF. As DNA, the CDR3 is TGTGCCAGCAGCTACACGAACAGGAGGGCAGCTTTCTTT.